The 13 T cell receptor beta chains below come from one sample, sequenced in a study of cytomegalovirus exposure and HLA in healthy donors. Primers for the PCR totalled 60 Vbeta and 13 Jbeta. The protocol was immunoSEQ multiplex PCR, while the TCRdb copy is restricted to in-frame clones and leaves out a portion. Among more than 150,000 clones listed, approximately 73% were seen once. The sample comprised PBMCs. The receptors were sampled from a woman in her twenties or thirties in good health and CMV-seropositive.

The V call is TRBV19, the J call TRBJ1-1; TRBD1 might be the D (5 bases). Trimming removed 4 bases from V and 0 bases from J, with 15 bases in between. CDR1 and CDR2 from the germline V gene are LNHDA and SQIVND (reference sequence). This CDR3 is 16 amino acids long. The CDR3 loop is CASSRREGIMNTEAFF. The CDR3, as DNA: TGTGCCAGTAGTAGAAGGGAGGGGATCATGAACACTGAAGCTTTCTTT.

The chain links TRBV20-1 to TRBJ1-3; D is undetermined. V lost 6 bases and J lost 4, with 7 bases in between. The CDR3 runs to 11 residues. Germline lookup yields CDR1 DFQATT and CDR2 SNEGSKA (reference sequence). This CDR3 reads CSAGGGNTIYF. The CDR3, as DNA: TGCAGTGCCGGAGGGGGAAACACCATATATTTT.

This clone was seen a handful of times. This chain uses TRBV4-1 with TRBJ2-7, with TRBD1 matching 9 bases. The CDR3 length is 15 residues. Germline-derived CDR1 and CDR2 are MGHRA and YSYEKL. With 6 bases clipped from V and 7 bases from J, the junction kept 13 bases outside the gene matches. The CDR3 here is CASSHPQGALGEQYF. CDR3 sequence (DNA): TGCGCCAGCAGTCACCCACAGGGGGCGCTGGGAGAGCAGTACTTC.

Comment on this clone: Sequence at one end of the junction differs from germline and may be a read error. The chain recombines TRBV7-9 with TRBJ2-7, with 7 bases lining up with TRBD1. CDR3 size: 15 residues. The germline gives CDR1 SEHNR, CDR2 FQNEAQ (reference sequence). The CDR3 here is CSSSLEGALGYEQYF. CDR3 sequence (DNA): TGTTCCAGCAGCTTAGAGGGGGCGCTGGGGTACGAGCAGTACTTC.

The sample holds one count of this clone. The chain recombines TRBV4-3 with TRBJ2-2; D possibly corresponds to TRBD1 (6 bases). V lost 0 bases, J lost 2 bases, and 16 bases lay in between. The CDR3 covers 18 residues. Germline loops: CDR1 LGHNA, CDR2 YSLEER. The CDR3 DNA sequence: TGCGCCAGCAGCCAAGATCTGGGACCACAGGGAAACACCGGGGAGCTGTTTTTT. Protein sequence: CASSQDLGPQGNTGELFF.

V and J are TRBV19 and TRBJ1-5; 9 nucleotides match TRBD1. V lost 6 bases to trimming and J lost 9 bases; unmatched junction nucleotides: 12. The CDR3 has 15 amino acids. CDR1 and CDR2 from the germline V gene are LNHDA and SQIVND (reference sequence). In nucleotides, the CDR3 is TGTGCCAGTAGCCCGGGACAGGGTCCCGTGTGGCCCCAGCATTTT. Amino acids: CASSPGQGPVWPQHF.

This rearrangement joins TRBV15 to TRBJ1-4; 9 positions match TRBD1. The CDR3 has 15 residues. V lost 5 bases and J lost 5; bases outside the gene matches: 6. Looked up from germline, CDR1 is LNHNV and CDR2 is YYDKDF (reference sequence). The CDR3 DNA reads TGTGCCACCAGCGTGGACAGGGGATACAATGAAAAACTGTTTTTT. Protein: CATSVDRGYNEKLFF.

The genes are TRBV13 and TRBJ2-3; no firm D call. V was pared by 9 bases and J by 2 bases, with 9 bases between. This CDR3 comprises 12 residues. Germline V gene sequence: CDR1 PRHDT, CDR2 FYEKMQ (reference sequence). The CDR3 loop reads CASKILTDTQYF. CDR3 sequence (DNA): TGTGCCAGTAAAATCCTCACAGATACGCAGTATTTT. The full variable domain, in which reference TRBV13 and TRBJ2-3 provide the parts outside the CDR3, is AAGVIQSPRHLIKEKRETATLKCYPIPRHDTVYWYQQGPGQDPQFLISFYEKMQSDKGSIPDRFSAQQFSDYHSELNMSSLELGDSALYFCASKILTDTQYFGPGTRLTVL.

CDR3 nucleotides: TGTGCCAGCAGTGAAGTGCAGGGTCAGGCATCACCCCTCCACTTT. It is translated as CASSEVQGQASPLHF. The rearrangement uses TRBV6-1 and TRBJ1-6, with D maybe TRBD1 (5 bases). The germline V gene has CDR1 MNHNS and CDR2 SASEGT. V shed 1 base and J shed 10 bases, with 14 bases lying between them. This CDR3 is built from 15 residues.

This chain joins TRBV11-2 and TRBJ2-1; D is uncertain. The CDR3 contains 14 residues. Trimming pared 5 bases from V and 1 base from J, leaving 9 bases between. The germline V gene encodes CDR1 SGHAT and CDR2 FQNNGV. The CDR3 loop reads CASSPSGSYNEQFF. CDR3 coding DNA: TGTGCCAGCAGCCCCTCCGGGTCCTACAATGAGCAGTTCTTC.

The chain couples TRBV5-1 to TRBJ2-1; 9 bases match TRBD2. The CDR3 extends over 15 amino acids. Germline V gene lookup returns CDR1 SGHRS and CDR2 YFSETQ. Trimming at V came to 4 bases and at J to 3 bases, leaving 5 bases not matched to a gene. Written as DNA, the CDR3 is TGCGCCAGCAGCCCCAATAGCGGGGGCTACAATGAGCAGTTCTTC. This codes for CASSPNSGGYNEQFF.

This clone was seen only a few times. V usage is TRBV2 and J usage is TRBJ2-5; TRBD2 might be the D (5 bases). Germline lookup yields CDR1 SNHLY and CDR2 FYNNEI. The CDR3 consists of 13 residues. The V end was cut by 4 bases, the J end by 4 bases, with 10 bases between. The CDR3 DNA sequence: TGTGCCAGCAGTGCCGACTACACAGAGACCCAGTACTTC. Its translation is CASSADYTETQYF.

For the CDR3, the DNA is TGTGCCAGCAGGACCCTAGGGGCGCGCAATCAGCCCCAGCATTTT. Translating it yields CASRTLGARNQPQHF. The rearrangement joins TRBV6-4 to TRBJ1-5; D possibly corresponds to TRBD1 (5 bases). The CDR3 covers 15 residues. Germline CDR1 and CDR2: MRHNA and SNTAGT. The V end was cut by 6 bases, the J end by 2 bases, with 14 bases between.